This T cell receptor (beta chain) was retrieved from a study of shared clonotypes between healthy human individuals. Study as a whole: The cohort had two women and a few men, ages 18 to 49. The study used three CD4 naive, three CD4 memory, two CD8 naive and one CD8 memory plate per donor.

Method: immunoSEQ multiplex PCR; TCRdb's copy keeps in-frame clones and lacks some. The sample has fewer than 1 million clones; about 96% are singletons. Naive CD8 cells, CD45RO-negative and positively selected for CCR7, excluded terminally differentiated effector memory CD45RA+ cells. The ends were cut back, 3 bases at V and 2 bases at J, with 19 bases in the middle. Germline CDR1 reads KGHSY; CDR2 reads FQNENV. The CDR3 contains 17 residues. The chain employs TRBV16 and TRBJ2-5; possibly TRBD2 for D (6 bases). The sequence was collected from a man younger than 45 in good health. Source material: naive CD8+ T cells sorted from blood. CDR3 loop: CASSHGGAIVPQETQYF. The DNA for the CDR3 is TGTGCCAGCAGCCATGGAGGGGCGATCGTTCCGCAAGAGACCCAGTACTTC.